The source of this TCR beta chain is a study of shared clonotypes between healthy human individuals. About the study: Researchers assigned three CD4 naive, three CD4 memory, two CD8 naive and one CD8 memory plate to each donor. Overall study results and limits: Estimated clonotype richness was generally higher in naive than memory subsets. The sharing of 4% to 5.5% of naive CD4 clonotypes was seen across several donors.

As processed by the authors: Junction-only immunoSEQ sequences carried no quality scores, so filtering differed. Data came from immunoSEQ multiplex PCR; TCRdb stores just in-frame clones and leaves some out. V and J calls plus clone size are reproduced from that table; the DNA served to infer D and trimming. The profile shows 2.3 million or so clones, over 85% of them singletons. Comment on this clone: Its antigen is undetermined.

Germline loops: CDR1 SGHRS, CDR2 YFSETQ. This CDR3 contains 16 residues. The germline V and J ends were trimmed by 3 bases and 0 bases, with 14 bases remaining between them. V gene TRBV5-1 combines with J gene TRBJ2-3, with D maybe TRBD2 (5 bases). This receptor was identified in a man aged 18 to 29 in good health. Some clones in this sample may be carry-over from other donors' samples. Sample: naive CD4+ T cells from PBMCs. Subset described: CD45RA+ positively selected. The CDR3 sequence: CASSSGEAASTDTQYF. The CDR3 DNA sequence: TGCGCCAGCAGCTCCGGGGAAGCGGCGAGCACAGATACGCAGTATTTT.